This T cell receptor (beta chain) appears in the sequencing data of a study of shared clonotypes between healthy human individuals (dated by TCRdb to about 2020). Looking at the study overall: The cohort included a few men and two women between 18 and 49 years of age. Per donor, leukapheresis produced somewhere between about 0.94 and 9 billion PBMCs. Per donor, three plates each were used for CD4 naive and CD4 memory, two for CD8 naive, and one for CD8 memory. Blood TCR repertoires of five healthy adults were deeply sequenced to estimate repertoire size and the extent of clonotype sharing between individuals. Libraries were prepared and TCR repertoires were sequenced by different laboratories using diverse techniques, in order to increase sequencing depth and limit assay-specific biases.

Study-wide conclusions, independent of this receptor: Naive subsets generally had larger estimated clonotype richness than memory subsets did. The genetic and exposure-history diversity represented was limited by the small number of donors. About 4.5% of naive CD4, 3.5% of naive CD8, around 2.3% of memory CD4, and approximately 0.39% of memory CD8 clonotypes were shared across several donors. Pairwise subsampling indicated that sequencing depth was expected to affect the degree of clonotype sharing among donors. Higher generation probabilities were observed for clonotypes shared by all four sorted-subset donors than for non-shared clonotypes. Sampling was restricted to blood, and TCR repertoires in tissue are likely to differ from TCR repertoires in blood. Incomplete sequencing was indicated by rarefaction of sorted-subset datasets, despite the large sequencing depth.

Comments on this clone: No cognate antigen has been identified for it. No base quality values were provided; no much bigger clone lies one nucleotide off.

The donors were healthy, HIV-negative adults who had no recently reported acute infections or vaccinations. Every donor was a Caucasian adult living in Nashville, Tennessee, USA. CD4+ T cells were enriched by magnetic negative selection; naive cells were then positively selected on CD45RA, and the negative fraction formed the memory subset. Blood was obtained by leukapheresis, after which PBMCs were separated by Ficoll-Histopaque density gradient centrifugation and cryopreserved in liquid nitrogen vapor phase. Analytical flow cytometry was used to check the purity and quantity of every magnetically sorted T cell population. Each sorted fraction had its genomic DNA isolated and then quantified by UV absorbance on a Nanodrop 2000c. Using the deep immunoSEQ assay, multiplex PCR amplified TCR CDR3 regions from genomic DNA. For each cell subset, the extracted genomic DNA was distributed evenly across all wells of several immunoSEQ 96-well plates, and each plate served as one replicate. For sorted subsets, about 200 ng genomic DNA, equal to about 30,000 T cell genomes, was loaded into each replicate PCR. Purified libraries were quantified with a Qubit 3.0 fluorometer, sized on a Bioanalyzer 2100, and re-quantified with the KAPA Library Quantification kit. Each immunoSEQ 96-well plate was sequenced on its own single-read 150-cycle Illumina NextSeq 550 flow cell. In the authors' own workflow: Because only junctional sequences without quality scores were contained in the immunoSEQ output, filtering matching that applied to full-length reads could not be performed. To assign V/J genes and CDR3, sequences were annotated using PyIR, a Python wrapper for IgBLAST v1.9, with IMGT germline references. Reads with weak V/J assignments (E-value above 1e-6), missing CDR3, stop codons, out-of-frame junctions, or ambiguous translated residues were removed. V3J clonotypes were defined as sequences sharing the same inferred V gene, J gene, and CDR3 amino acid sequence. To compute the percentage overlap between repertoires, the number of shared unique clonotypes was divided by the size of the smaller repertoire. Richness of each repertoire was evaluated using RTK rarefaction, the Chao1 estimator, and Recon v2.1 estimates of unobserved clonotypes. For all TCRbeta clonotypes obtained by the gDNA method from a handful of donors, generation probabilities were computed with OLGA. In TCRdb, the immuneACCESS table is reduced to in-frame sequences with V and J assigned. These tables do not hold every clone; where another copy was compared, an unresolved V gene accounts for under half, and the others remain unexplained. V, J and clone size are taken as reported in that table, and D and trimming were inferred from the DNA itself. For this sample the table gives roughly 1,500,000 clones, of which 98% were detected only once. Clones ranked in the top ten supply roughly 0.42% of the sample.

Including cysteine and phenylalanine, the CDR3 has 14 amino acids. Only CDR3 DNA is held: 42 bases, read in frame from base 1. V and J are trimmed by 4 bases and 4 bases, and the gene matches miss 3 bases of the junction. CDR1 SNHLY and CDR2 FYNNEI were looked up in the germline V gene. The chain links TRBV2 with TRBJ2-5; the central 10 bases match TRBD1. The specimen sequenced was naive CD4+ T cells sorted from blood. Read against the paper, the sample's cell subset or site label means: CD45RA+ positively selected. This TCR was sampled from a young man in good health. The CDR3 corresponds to CASSGRTGGETQYF. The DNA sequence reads TGTGCCAGCAGTGGGCGGACAGGGGGAGAGACCCAGTACTTC.